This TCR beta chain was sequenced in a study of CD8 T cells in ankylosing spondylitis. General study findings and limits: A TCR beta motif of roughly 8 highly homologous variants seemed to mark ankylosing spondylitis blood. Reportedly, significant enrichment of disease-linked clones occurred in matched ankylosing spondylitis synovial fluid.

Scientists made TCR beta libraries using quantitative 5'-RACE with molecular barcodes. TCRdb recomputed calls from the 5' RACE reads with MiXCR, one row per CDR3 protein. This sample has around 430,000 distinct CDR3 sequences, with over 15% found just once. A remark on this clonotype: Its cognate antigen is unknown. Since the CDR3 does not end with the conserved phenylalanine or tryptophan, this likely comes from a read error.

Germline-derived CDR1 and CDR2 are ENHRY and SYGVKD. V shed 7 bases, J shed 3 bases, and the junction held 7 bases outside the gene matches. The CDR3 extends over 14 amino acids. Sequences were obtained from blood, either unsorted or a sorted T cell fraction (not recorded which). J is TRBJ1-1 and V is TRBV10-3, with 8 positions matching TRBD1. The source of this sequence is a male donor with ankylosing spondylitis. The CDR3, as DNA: TGTGCCATCACCAAGGACAGGGACGACACTGAAGCTTTCCTT. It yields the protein CAITKDRDDTEAFL.